The 12 T cell receptor beta chains reported below all come from one sample, sequenced in a study of T cell repertoires in cytomegalovirus infection. No antigen is known for these receptors. TCRdb analysed the reads with MiXCR anew, one entry per CDR3 protein. The table shows 700,000 to 900,000 distinct CDR3 sequences, with about 29% occurring only once. Sample: cultured CD8+ T cells from PBMCs, taken from culture after CMV antigen stimulation. The receptors shown here come from a human donor in good health (CMV status not recorded). Some clones in this sample may be carry-over from other donors' samples.

The chain uses TRBV29-1 and TRBJ2-7; D is undetermined. The CDR3 has 15 residues. V was trimmed by 2 bases and J by 2 bases, leaving 16 bases between them. The germline CDR1 and CDR2 sequences are SQVTM and ANQGSEA. This CDR3 is CSVEMPDQLTYEQYF. CDR3 nucleotides: TGCAGCGTTGAAATGCCGGACCAACTAACCTACGAGCAGTACTTC.

There are many counts of this clonotype. The rearrangement uses TRBV7-3 and TRBJ1-1, with D unresolved. The CDR3 is 13 amino acids. The germline gives CDR1 SGHTA, CDR2 FQGTGA. Trimming pared 2 bases from V and 1 base from J, leaving 5 bases between. CDR3 coding DNA: TGTGCCAGCAGCTTATCTGAGAACACTGAAGCTTTCTTT. This gives the protein CASSLSENTEAFF.

The sample holds a few counts of this clonotype. The chain combines TRBV7-9 with TRBJ1-2; D possibly corresponds to TRBD1 (6 bases). The CDR3 is made up of 14 amino acids. The V end was cut by 2 bases, the J end by 4 bases, with 11 bases between. The germline gives CDR1 SEHNR, CDR2 FQNEAQ (reference sequence). CDR3 nucleotide sequence: TGTGCCAGCAGCTTACTCAGGGGTGTCTATGGCTACACCTTC. Residues: CASSLLRGVYGYTF.

A remark on this clonotype: A much more abundant neighbour one base away suggests this may be a read error. The chain is built from TRBV12-3 or TRBV12-4 and TRBJ2-3; 14 nucleotides agree with TRBD2. The CDR3 sequence is 16 residues long. Trimming took 6 bases from V and 7 from J; bases not matched to a gene: 9. The chain's CDR3 is CASSWTSGGITNTQYF. As DNA, the CDR3 is TGTGCCAGCAGCTGGACTAGCGGGGGGATAACAAATACGCAGTATTTT.

In its sample, this clonotype was seen a few times. The rearrangement joins TRBV28 to TRBJ1-3; D is possibly TRBD1 (5 bases). V lost 6 bases and J 0 bases, leaving 12 bases between the germline ends. CDR1 is MDHEN and CDR2 is SYDVKM in the germline V gene. This CDR3 has 15 residues. The CDR3 sequence is CASRRGVYSGNTIYF. As DNA, the CDR3 is TGTGCCAGCAGGCGAGGGGTATACTCTGGAAACACCATATATTTT.

This clonotype was seen many times. The chain carries TRBV6-1 and TRBJ1-6; no firm D call. The V and J ends lost 2 bases and 18 bases respectively, with 26 bases between them. Germline CDR1 and CDR2: MNHNS and SASEGT. This CDR3 has 16 amino acids. The CDR3 reads CASSEIIIPRISVSHF. The CDR3 DNA sequence: TGTGCCAGCAGTGAAATAATAATTCCCCGAATTAGCGTATCCCACTTT.

The chain combines TRBV10-3 with TRBJ1-2, with D tentatively TRBD1 (5 bases). Germline lookup yields CDR1 ENHRY and CDR2 SYGVKD. The CDR3 is 16 residues long. Trimming shortened V by 0 bases and J by 7 bases, and 18 bases separated the two germline ends. The CDR3 DNA reads as TGTGCCATCAGTGAGTCGTTGACGGGGACTCAGGGTGGCTACACCTTC. It translates to CAISESLTGTQGGYTF.

The V and J genes are TRBV12-3 or TRBV12-4 and TRBJ1-1, with D uncertain. With 5 bases removed from V and 10 bases from J, the gap between germline ends came to 14 bases. The CDR3 is 12 amino acids. Here the CDR3 reads CASSSGVFVAFF. The CDR3 coding sequence is TGTGCCAGCAGTAGTGGAGTTTTTGTAGCTTTCTTT.

In this sample, this clonotype turned up many times. The rearrangement uses TRBV12-3 or TRBV12-4 and TRBJ2-1, with a weak D call TRBD2 (6 bases). The CDR3 loop spans 13 amino acids. Trimming pared 3 bases from V and 8 bases from J, leaving 11 bases between. CDR3 region: CASSFGGADEQFF. The CDR3 DNA reads as TGTGCCAGCAGTTTTGGAGGGGCTGATGAGCAGTTCTTC.

This clonotype was seen a handful of times. The chain employs TRBV20-1 and TRBJ2-1, with TRBD2 identical over 10 bases. Trimming at V came to 1 base and at J to 4 bases, leaving 7 bases not matched to a gene. This CDR3 region has 16 residues. Germline CDR1 DFQATT, CDR2 SNEGSKA (reference sequence). CDR3 amino acids: CSARVVRTSGYNEQFF. The CDR3 bases are TGCAGTGCTAGAGTCGTCCGGACTAGCGGATACAATGAGCAGTTCTTC.

This clonotype was counted a few times. The J gene is TRBJ1-5, the V gene TRBV27; 8 nucleotides line up with TRBD1. The CDR3 runs to 14 residues. The V segment lost 5 bases and the J segment 8 bases; nucleotides outside the gene matches: 8. Germline lookup yields CDR1 MNHEY and CDR2 SMNVEV (reference sequence). This CDR3 is CASSPRTGGKPQHF. In nucleotides, the CDR3 is TGTGCCAGCAGTCCACGAACAGGGGGGAAGCCCCAGCATTTT.

Many counts were recorded for this clonotype. The V gene is TRBV7-8, the J gene TRBJ2-5; either TRBD1 or TRBD2 may fit D (5 bases each). CDR1 and CDR2 (germline): SGHVS, FQNEAQ. The CDR3 runs to 15 residues. Trimming cost V 1 base and J 5 bases, with 14 bases left between them. The CDR3 DNA reads TGTGCCAGCAGCTTAGAAGCTAGCAACAGGGAGACCCAGTACTTC. Its translation: CASSLEASNRETQYF.